These 23 T cell receptor beta chains came from one sample sequenced in a study of CD8 T cells in ankylosing spondylitis. TCRdb used MiXCR to reprocess the 5' RACE reads, holding one entry per CDR3 protein. The table records about 360,000 distinct CDR3 sequences, 20% to 25% of them present only once. The sequenced sample consisted of blood, either unsorted or a sorted T cell fraction (not recorded which). These receptors came from a male donor with ankylosing spondylitis or in good health (not recorded which).

The table lists this clonotype with a few counts. The CDR3 nucleotides are TGTGCCAGCAGCTTAGGTTCTGGCAATTCACCCCTCCACTTT. Residues: CASSLGSGNSPLHF. V and J are TRBV7-9 and TRBJ1-6; D gene unclear. The length of the CDR3 is 14 residues. Germline assignment: CDR1 SEHNR and CDR2 FQNEAQ (reference sequence). Trimming took 1 base from V and 7 from J, leaving 8 bases between them.

The sample holds a few counts of this clonotype. This chain connects TRBV27 to TRBJ2-3, with 7 bases that match TRBD1. Germline CDR1 MNHEY, CDR2 SMNVEV (reference sequence). V shed 5 bases and J 6 bases; nucleotides not matched to a gene: 17. The CDR3 runs 17 residues. The CDR3 protein is CASSPHPGTGVLDTQYF. CDR3 bases: TGTGCCAGCAGTCCTCACCCCGGTACAGGGGTACTGGATACGCAGTATTTT.

The V and J genes are TRBV5-6 and TRBJ2-3; D remains ambiguous. The CDR3 is made up of 15 amino acids. The V end lost 1 base, the J end lost 1 base, and 10 bases lay between the germline ends. The germline CDR1 and CDR2 sequences are SGHDT and YYEEEE. In nucleotides, the CDR3 is TGTGCCAGCAGCTTGTACATAATTGGCACAGATACGCAGTATTTT. Translation gives CASSLYIIGTDTQYF.

This clonotype has a count of ten or more. This rearrangement joins TRBV12-3 or TRBV12-4 to TRBJ2-1, with 9 bases identical to TRBD2. Germline trimming cut 1 base from V and 6 bases from J; bases unmatched to any gene: 10. This CDR3 contains 17 residues. The CDR3 DNA reads TGTGCCAGCAGTTTAGGGGTTTCGCGGGGGGGCATCAATGAGCAGTTCTTC. It codes for CASSLGVSRGGINEQFF.

This chain uses TRBV7-9 with TRBJ2-1; no definite D call. Germline V gene lookup returns CDR1 SEHNR and CDR2 FQNEAQ (reference sequence). The V end was cut by 0 bases, the J end by 7 bases, with 16 bases between. The CDR3 is 16 residues long. In nucleotides, the CDR3 is TGTGCCAGCAGCTTAGCTGGACCTGAAGCCGCAAATGAGCAGTTCTTC. Encoded protein: CASSLAGPEAANEQFF.

The chain uses TRBV9 and TRBJ2-7; 8 bases are shared with TRBD2. Germline lookup yields CDR1 SGDLS and CDR2 YYNGEE. The CDR3 loop spans 16 amino acids. Trimming cost V 3 bases and J 2 bases; bases outside gene matches: 10. The CDR3 coding sequence is TGTGCCAGCAGCGCAACGAGCGGGAGCCCGACCTACGAGCAGTACTTC. This encodes CASSATSGSPTYEQYF.

This clonotype was observed a few times. The chain employs TRBV6-1 and TRBJ2-1; 8 bases align to TRBD1. CDR1 and CDR2 (germline): MNHNS, SASEGT. CDR3 length: 14 residues. J lost 5 bases, V lost 6 bases, and 6 bases had no gene match. The CDR3 region has the DNA TGTGCCAGCAGGGGGGGACAGGTCAACAATGAGCAGTTCTTC. Translating it yields CASRGGQVNNEQFF.

The rearrangement joins TRBV19 to TRBJ2-7; D uncertain. Germline V gives CDR1 LNHDA, CDR2 SQIVND (reference sequence). Trimming took 4 bases from V and 2 from J, leaving 12 bases between them. The CDR3 length is 14 residues. CDR3 residues: CASSTRVKAYEQYF. The CDR3 coding sequence is TGTGCCAGTAGTACCCGAGTGAAAGCCTACGAGCAGTACTTC.

The rearrangement joins TRBV5-1 to TRBJ2-7; unclear D gene. Trimming removed 0 bases at V and 5 bases at J, with 3 bases between. CDR3 length equals 11 residues. Germline lookup yields CDR1 SGHRS and CDR2 YFSETQ. CDR3 protein: CASSLANEQYF. In nucleotides, the CDR3 is TGCGCCAGCAGCTTGGCCAACGAGCAGTACTTC.

V usage is TRBV20-1 and J usage is TRBJ2-1; 8 bases align to TRBD1. V shed 2 bases, J shed 9 bases, and the junction held 9 bases outside the gene matches. The V gene's germline CDR1 is DFQATT and CDR2 SNEGSKA (reference sequence). The CDR3 runs 14 residues. DNA for the CDR3: TGCAGTGCTAGACTGGACAGGGTAGGTTTTGAGCAGTTCTTC. Translated: CSARLDRVGFEQFF.

In DNA form, the CDR3 reads TGTGCCAGCAGTCTAGAGGCTAGCGCGGCAGATACGCAGTATTTT. It is translated as CASSLEASAADTQYF. The J gene is TRBJ2-3, the V gene TRBV28, with D tentatively TRBD2 (6 bases). The CDR3 has 15 residues. Germline V gene data show CDR1 as MDHEN and CDR2 as SYDVKM. V lost 5 bases and J lost 4, with 16 bases in between.

This clonotype was seen more than once but under ten times. This chain connects TRBV6-1 to TRBJ2-5, with D hard to call. The CDR3 is 15 amino acids. Germline CDR1 and CDR2: MNHNS and SASEGT. The V and J ends lost 8 bases and 4 bases respectively, with 20 bases between them. The CDR3 here is CASGHRRRELETQYF. The CDR3 bases are TGTGCCAGCGGCCACCGAAGGCGTGAATTAGAGACCCAGTACTTC.

This clonotype was found a few times. The rearrangement joins TRBV15 to TRBJ2-3, with D uncertain. V was cut by 7 bases and J by 5 bases, with 16 bases left in between. Germline CDR1 is LNHNV and CDR2 is YYDKDF (reference sequence). The length of the CDR3 is 14 residues. This CDR3 is CATTRPEAQDTQYF. CDR3 in DNA: TGTGCCACCACCCGCCCCGAAGCACAAGATACGCAGTATTTT. Full variable domain (missing parts from reference TRBV15 and TRBJ2-3): DAMVIQNPRYQVTQFGKPVTLSCSQTLNHNVMYWYQQKSSQAPKLLFHYYDKDFNNEADTPDNFQSRRPNTSFCFLDIRSPGLGDTAMYLCATTRPEAQDTQYFGPGTRLTVL.

This rearrangement joins TRBV24-1 to TRBJ1-1; unclear D gene. Germline V gives CDR1 KGHDR, CDR2 SFDVKD. This CDR3 contains 12 residues. The V gene lost 3 bases and the J gene lost 5 bases, with 6 bases spanning the gap. The CDR3 loop reads CATSDVGTEAFF. Here the CDR3 DNA reads TGTGCCACCAGTGATGTTGGGACTGAAGCTTTCTTT.

This clonotype was observed a few times. The chain couples TRBV20-1 to TRBJ2-7; D possibly corresponds to TRBD1 (5 bases). The V gene's germline CDR1 is DFQATT and CDR2 SNEGSKA (reference sequence). The V and J ends lost 3 bases and 3 bases respectively, with 12 bases between them. The CDR3 is 13 residues long. In DNA, the CDR3 is TGCAGTGCTAGGCCCTGGGGCGTCTACGAGCAGTACTTC. Translated: CSARPWGVYEQYF.

The CDR3 DNA reads as TGCGCCAGCAGCCAAGCCCAGGGACAGGGCTACAATGAGCAGTTCTTC. It yields the protein CASSQAQGQGYNEQFF. The chain links TRBV4-1 to TRBJ2-1; TRBD1 agrees at 9 bases. This CDR3 is 16 amino acids long. V shed 1 base and J 3 bases; nucleotides not matched to a gene: 4. The V gene's germline CDR1 is MGHRA and CDR2 YSYEKL.

This chain links TRBV6-1 with TRBJ2-3; 8 nucleotides match TRBD1. After removal of 7 bases from V and 3 bases from J, the junction contained 9 bases not matched to a gene. CDR1 and CDR2 (germline): MNHNS, SASEGT. The CDR3 sequence is 15 residues long. The CDR3 region is CASTPDRVGTDTQYF. The DNA of the CDR3 is TGTGCCAGCACCCCGGACAGGGTAGGGACAGATACGCAGTATTTT.

The chain is built from TRBV12-3 or TRBV12-4 and TRBJ2-5; D not resolved. The CDR3 runs to 15 residues. Trimming shortened V by 5 bases and J by 3 bases, and 16 bases separated the two germline ends. The CDR3 DNA sequence: TGTGCCAGCAGTGTCCCGATCGGTGTGGAAGAGACCCAGTACTTC. Translation: CASSVPIGVEETQYF.

This clonotype has a handful of counts. This chain links TRBV6-5 with TRBJ2-7, with D possibly being TRBD1 (5 bases). Deletions cut 3 bases from V and 7 bases from J, with 16 bases between. The CDR3 is made up of 14 amino acids. The germline V gene encodes CDR1 MNHEY and CDR2 SVGAGI. The CDR3 nucleotides read TGTGCCAGCAGTTATTTCAGGGCCCCCCGGGAGCAGTACTTC. Its translation: CASSYFRAPREQYF.

The chain joins TRBV7-8 to TRBJ2-1; D unclear. The CDR3 sequence is 13 residues long. V gave up 5 bases and J gave up 2 bases, with 7 bases separating them. Germline V lookup: CDR1 SGHVS, CDR2 FQNEAQ. CDR3: CASSNNPYNEQFF. In DNA, the CDR3 is TGTGCCAGCAGCAACAATCCCTACAATGAGCAGTTCTTC.

About this clonotype itself: At one end, the junction sequence differs from germline, possibly due to a read error. The chain recombines TRBV7-9 with TRBJ2-1; D may correspond to TRBD1 or TRBD2 (6 bases each). The CDR3 is 11 amino acids. From germline, CDR1 is SEHNR and CDR2 FQNEAQ (reference sequence). CDR3 amino acids: CASSLRGPTIF. The CDR3 DNA sequence: TGTGCCAGCAGCTTACGGGGGCCAACAATCTTC.

The chain combines TRBV15 with TRBJ1-1; TRBD1 is a possible D gene (6 bases). Per the germline V gene, CDR1 is LNHNV and CDR2 is YYDKDF (reference sequence). V was pared by 5 bases and J by 6 bases, with 10 bases between. The length of the CDR3 is 12 residues. CDR3: CATSPGGPEAFF. The CDR3, as DNA: TGTGCCACCAGCCCTGGGGGGCCTGAAGCTTTCTTT.

The chain has TRBV5-5 and TRBJ2-7; D is unresolved. V lost 1 base and J 2 bases, leaving 13 bases between the germline ends. CDR1 is SGHKS and CDR2 is YYEKEE in the germline V gene (reference sequence). This CDR3 is built from 15 residues. The CDR3 reads CASSLPPKEAYEQYF. The CDR3 DNA is TGTGCCAGCAGCTTGCCACCCAAAGAGGCCTACGAGCAGTACTTC.